This T cell receptor (beta chain) stems from a study of T cell changes during pregnancy in multiple sclerosis. This CDR3 has 14 amino acids. V trimming: 6 bases; J trimming: 3 bases; junction bases outside the gene matches: 8. Germline CDR1 is MNHEY and CDR2 is SVGAGI. TCRdb keeps only in-frame clones here, not all; method: immunoSEQ multiplex PCR. The sample carries about 70,000 clones, 85% to 95% recorded once. This clonotype was obtained from a female donor with multiple sclerosis, enrolled in a pregnancy study. Sequenced here: CD4+ T cells from peripheral blood mononuclear cells, sampled after pregnancy. The chain combines TRBV6-5 with TRBJ2-7, with TRBD1 matching 7 bases. CDR3 nucleotides: TGTGCCAGCAGCCCTAGACAGGGTGGCTACGAGCAGTACTTC. Amino acid sequence: CASSPRQGGYEQYF.